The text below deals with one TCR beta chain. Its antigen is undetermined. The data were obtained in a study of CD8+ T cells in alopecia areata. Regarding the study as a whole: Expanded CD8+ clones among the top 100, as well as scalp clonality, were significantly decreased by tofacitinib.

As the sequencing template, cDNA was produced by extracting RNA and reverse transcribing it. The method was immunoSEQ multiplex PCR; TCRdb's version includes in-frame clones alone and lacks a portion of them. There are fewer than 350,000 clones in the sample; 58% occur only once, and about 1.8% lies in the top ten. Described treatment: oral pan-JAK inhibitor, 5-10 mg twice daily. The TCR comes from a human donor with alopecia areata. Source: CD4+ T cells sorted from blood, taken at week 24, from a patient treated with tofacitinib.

The CDR3: CASSLGTSWETQYF. DNA for the CDR3: TGTGCCAGCAGCCTAGGGACCTCCTGGGAGACCCAGTACTTC. The chain joins TRBV2 to TRBJ2-5, with D tentatively TRBD1 or TRBD2 (5 bases each). V was cut by 6 bases and J by 5 bases, with 16 bases left in between. Germline values: CDR1 SNHLY, CDR2 FYNNEI. The CDR3 length is 14 residues.